This T cell receptor (beta chain) derives from a study of CD8 T cells in Susac syndrome. TCR beta sequences were obtained from blood CD8+ and CD4+ T cells. The multiple sclerosis controls consisted of treatment-naive patients with relapsing-remitting disease, either stable or active. The CD8+ and CD4+ T cells were isolated magnetically using a negative isolation approach, whereas the TEMRA cells were enriched by FACS. CDR3 length: 16 residues. Germline CDR1 SGHNT, CDR2 YYREEE (reference sequence). The V and J ends lost 4 bases and 0 bases respectively, with 16 bases between them. Reverse transcription of roughly 0.5 to 1 ug RNA was performed with random hexamers. Amplification of TCR beta CDR3 was carried out by immunoSEQ multiplex PCR, which covered 54 Vbeta and 13 Jbeta segments. Each CDR3 protein gets one entry after TCRdb re-called the immunoSEQ multiplex PCR reads with MiXCR. The sample lists approximately 200,000 distinct CDR3 sequences, more than 85% seen once, with 0.082% in the top ten.

The sample taken for sequencing was CD4+ T cells from PBMCs. This sequence was found in a human donor with multiple sclerosis. The V gene is TRBV5-4, the J gene TRBJ1-2; D may be TRBD1 (6 bases). In DNA, the CDR3 is TGTGCCAGCAGCGTGGGGCAGGGGTCGTCTAACTATGGCTACACCTTC. Translation: CASSVGQGSSNYGYTF.